The 2 T cell receptor beta chains reported below all come from one sample, sequenced in a study of cytomegalovirus exposure and HLA in healthy donors. 60 Vbeta and 13 Jbeta primers were used in PCR. The repertoire was sequenced with immunoSEQ multiplex PCR; TCRdb's copy has only in-frame clones and lacks some. The sample gives approximately 56,000 clones, about 71% of which show up once; around 21% is in the top ten. The sample was PBMCs. The source is a woman aged 50 to 60 in good health and CMV-seropositive.

The V call is TRBV21-1, the J call TRBJ1-2; the D segment call TRBD1 is taken from the table without a DNA check. TRBV21-1 is a documented pseudogene. There are 14 residues in the CDR3. CDR3 sequence (DNA): TGTGCCAGCAGCAATCGGTACAGGTTGTATGGCTACACCTTC. Translating gives CASSNRYRLYGYTF.

This clone was picked up a small number of times. The V call is TRBV28, the J call TRBJ2-5; D not resolved. Germline V gene sequence: CDR1 MDHEN, CDR2 SYDVKM. V shed 3 bases and J shed 4 bases, with 3 bases lying between them. The CDR3 is 11 residues long. The CDR3 loop is CASSLRETQYF. CDR3 nucleotides: TGTGCCAGCAGTTTGAGAGAGACCCAGTACTTC.